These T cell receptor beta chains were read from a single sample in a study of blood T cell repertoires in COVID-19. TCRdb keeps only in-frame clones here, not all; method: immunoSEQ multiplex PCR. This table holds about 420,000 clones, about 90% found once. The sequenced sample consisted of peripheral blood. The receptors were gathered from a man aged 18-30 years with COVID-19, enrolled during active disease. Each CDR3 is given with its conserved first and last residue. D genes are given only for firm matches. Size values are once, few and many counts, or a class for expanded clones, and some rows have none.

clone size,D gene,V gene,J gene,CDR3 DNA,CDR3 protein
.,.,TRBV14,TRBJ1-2,TGTGCCAGCAGCCAAGATGTGAACGGTTTCTATGGCTACACCTTC,CASSQDVNGFYGYTF
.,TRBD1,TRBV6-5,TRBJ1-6,TGTGCCAGCAGGTCAGGGGGCGCGGATAATTCACCCCTCCACTTT,CASRSGGADNSPLHF
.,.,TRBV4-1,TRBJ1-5,TGCGCCAGCAGCCAAGACGGGAGGCAGCCCCAGCATTTT,CASSQDGRQPQHF
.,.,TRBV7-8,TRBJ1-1,TGTGCCAGCAGCTTATCAGGGAAGGACACTGAAGCTTTCTTT,CASSLSGKDTEAFF
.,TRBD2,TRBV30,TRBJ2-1,TGTGCCTGGAGCCTAAGCGGGGCGGACAATGAGCAGTTCTTC,CAWSLSGADNEQFF
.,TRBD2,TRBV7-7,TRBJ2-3,TGTGCTAGCAGCTTTTCCGGGACTAGCGGAGATACGCAGTATTTT,CASSFSGTSGDTQYF
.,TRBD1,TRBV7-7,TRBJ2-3,TGTGCTAGCAGCCGACAGGGGGGGAGCACAGATACGCAGTATTTT,CASSRQGGSTDTQYF
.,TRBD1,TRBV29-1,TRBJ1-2,TGCAGCGTTTCCCCCGGGACAGCCACCATACCTAACTATGGCTACACCTTC,CSVSPGTATIPNYGYTF
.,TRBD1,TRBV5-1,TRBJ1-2,TGCGCCAGCAGCTTGGAGGGGACAGCGAACTATGGCTACACCTTC,CASSLEGTANYGYTF
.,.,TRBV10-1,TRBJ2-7,TGCGCCAGCAGTGTTCGCGGGAACTACGAGCAGTACTTC,CASSVRGNYEQYF
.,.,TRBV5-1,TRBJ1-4,TGCGCCAGCAGGAAGGGGGGGAGTTCAACTAATGAAAAACTGTTTTTT,CASRKGGSSTNEKLFF
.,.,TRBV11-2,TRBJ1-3,TGTGCCAGCAGCGAGGTAGCCCTTTCTGGAAACACCATATATTTT,CASSEVALSGNTIYF
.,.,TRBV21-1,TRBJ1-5,TGTGCCAGCAGCCCCGGACAGGGAGATCAGCCCCAGCATTTT,CASSPGQGDQPQHF
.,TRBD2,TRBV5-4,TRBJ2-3,TGTGCCAGCAGCCCGGGGGGGGCGCGCACAGATACGCAGTATTTT,CASSPGGARTDTQYF
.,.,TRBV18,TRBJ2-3,TGTGCCAGCTCTACAGGGAAGACAGATACGCAGTATTTT,CASSTGKTDTQYF
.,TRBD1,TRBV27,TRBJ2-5,TGTGCCAGCAGTTTTAACAGGGGGCAGGAGACCCAGTACTTC,CASSFNRGQETQYF
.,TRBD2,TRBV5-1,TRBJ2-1,TGCGCCAGCAGCTTGGTTCCGGGAGGCTCCTACAATGAGCAGTTCTTC,CASSLVPGGSYNEQFF
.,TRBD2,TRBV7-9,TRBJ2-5,TGTGCCAGCAGCCCCGTCGGGGGGGAAGAGACCCAGTACTTC,CASSPVGGEETQYF
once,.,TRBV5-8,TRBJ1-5,TGTGCCAGCAGCCCTGGCGGGTCCAATCAGCCCCAGCATTTT,CASSPGGSNQPQHF
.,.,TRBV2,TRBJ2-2,TGTGCCAGCAGTGAAGCGACGGGAGTCACCGGGGAGCTGTTTTTT,CASSEATGVTGELFF
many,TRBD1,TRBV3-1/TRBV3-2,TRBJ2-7,TGTGCCAGCAGCCAAGAGGGGGACGGGACAGACCTATACGAGCAGTACTTC,CASSQEGDGTDLYEQYF
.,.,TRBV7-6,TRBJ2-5,TGTGCCAGCAGCTTAGCGATAGGACAGATAGAGACCCAGTACTTC,CASSLAIGQIETQYF
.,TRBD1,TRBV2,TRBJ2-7,TGTGCCAGCAGTGATAGACAGGGAAGCTACGAGCAGTACTTC,CASSDRQGSYEQYF
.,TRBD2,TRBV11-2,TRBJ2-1,TGTGCCAGCAGCGCGGCTAGCGGGATGGGTGAGCAGTTCTTC,CASSAASGMGEQFF
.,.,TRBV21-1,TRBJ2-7,TGTGCCAGCAGCAACGACAGGGAAATGAACGAGCAGTACTTC,CASSNDREMNEQYF
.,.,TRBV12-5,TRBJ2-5,TGTGCTAGTGGTTTGGACGGAGACCGGGTCGAGACCCAGTACTTC,CASGLDGDRVETQYF
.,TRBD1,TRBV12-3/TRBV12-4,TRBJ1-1,TGTGCCAGCAGGGGGACAGAGAACACTGAAGCTTTCTTT,CASRGTENTEAFF
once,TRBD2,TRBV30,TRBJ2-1,TGTGCCTGGAGCGGAGCCGGGACTAGCGGGAGAAATGAGCAGTTCTTC,CAWSGAGTSGRNEQFF
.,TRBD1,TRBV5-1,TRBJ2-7,TGCGCCAGCAGCTTGCAGGAAAGACAGGGTATCTACGAGCAGTACTTC,CASSLQERQGIYEQYF
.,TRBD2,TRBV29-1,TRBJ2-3,TGCAGCGTGGATGGGAGGGTGTCAGATACGCAGTATTTT,CSVDGRVSDTQYF
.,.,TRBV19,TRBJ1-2,TGTGCCAGTAGTATTGAGGGCCTGGGTGGCTACACCTTC,CASSIEGLGGYTF
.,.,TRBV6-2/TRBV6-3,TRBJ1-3,TGTGCCAGCAGTTTCGGAGGGAGTGGAAACACCATATATTTT,CASSFGGSGNTIYF
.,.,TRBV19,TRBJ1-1,TGTGCCAGTAGTATAGGTACCGCGATGAACACTGAAGCTTTCTTT,CASSIGTAMNTEAFF
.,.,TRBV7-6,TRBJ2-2,TGTGCCAGCAGCCCCGACAGGGGGGAGCTGTTTTTT,CASSPDRGELFF
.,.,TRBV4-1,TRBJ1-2,TGCGCCAGCAGCCAAGTGTTCGATCTAGCTAACTATGGCTACACCTTC,CASSQVFDLANYGYTF
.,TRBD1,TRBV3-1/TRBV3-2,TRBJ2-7,TGTGCCAGCAGCCGAACAGGGGGCGCTTCATACGAGCAGTACTTC,CASSRTGGASYEQYF
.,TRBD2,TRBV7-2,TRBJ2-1,TGTGCCAGCAGCGCCCACGGGACTAGCGGGGGGAGCTCCTACAATGAGCAGTTCTTC,CASSAHGTSGGSSYNEQFF
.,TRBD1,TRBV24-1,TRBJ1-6,TGTGCCACCAAACGGGACAGGGTAGGCAATTGTGTTCATTCACCCCTCCACTTT,CATKRDRVGNCVHSPLHF
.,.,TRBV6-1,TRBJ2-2,TGTGCCAGCAGTGAAGGGTCTATGACCGGGGAGCTGTTTTTT,CASSEGSMTGELFF
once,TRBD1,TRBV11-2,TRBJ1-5,TGTGCCAGCAGCTCGGGACAGGGAGTTCAGCCCCAGCATTTT,CASSSGQGVQPQHF